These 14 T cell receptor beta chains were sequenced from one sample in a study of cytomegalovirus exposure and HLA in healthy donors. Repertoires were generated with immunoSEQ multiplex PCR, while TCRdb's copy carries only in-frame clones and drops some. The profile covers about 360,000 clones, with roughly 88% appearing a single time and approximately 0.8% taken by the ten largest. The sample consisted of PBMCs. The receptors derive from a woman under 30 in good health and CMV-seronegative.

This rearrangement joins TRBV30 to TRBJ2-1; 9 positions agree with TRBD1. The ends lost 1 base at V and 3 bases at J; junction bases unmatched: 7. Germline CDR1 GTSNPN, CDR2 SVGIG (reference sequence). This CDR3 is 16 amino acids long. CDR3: CAWSEPDRGYYNEQFF. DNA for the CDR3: TGTGCCTGGAGTGAGCCGGACAGGGGCTACTACAATGAGCAGTTCTTC. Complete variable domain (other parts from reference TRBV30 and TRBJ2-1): SQTIHQWPATLVQPVGSPLSLECTVEGTSNPNLYWYRQAAGRGLQLLFYSVGIGQISSEVPQNLSASRPQDRQFILSSKKLLLSDSGFYLCAWSEPDRGYYNEQFFGPGTRLTVL.

The CDR3 DNA is TGTGCCAGCAGCTCCTGGGGGCCCTCAGGCACTGAAGCTTTCTTT. Encoded protein: CASSSWGPSGTEAFF. J is TRBJ1-1 and V is TRBV7-2; TRBD1 might be the D (6 bases). Trimming removed 4 bases at V and 4 bases at J, with 16 bases between. CDR1 and CDR2 from the germline V gene are SGHTA and FQGNSA. This CDR3 has 15 amino acids.

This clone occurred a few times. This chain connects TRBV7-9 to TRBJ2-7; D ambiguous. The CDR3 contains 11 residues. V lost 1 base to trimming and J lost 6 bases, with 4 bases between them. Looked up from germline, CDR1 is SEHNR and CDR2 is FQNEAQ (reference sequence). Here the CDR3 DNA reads TGTGCCAGCAGCTTAGACGGCGAGCAGTACTTC. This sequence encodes CASSLDGEQYF.

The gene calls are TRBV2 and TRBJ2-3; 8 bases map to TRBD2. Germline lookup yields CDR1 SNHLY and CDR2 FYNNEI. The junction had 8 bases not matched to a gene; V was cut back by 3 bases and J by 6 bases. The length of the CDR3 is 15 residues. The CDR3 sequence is CASSEARGGRDTQYF. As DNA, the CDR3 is TGTGCCAGCAGTGAGGCTCGGGGGGGCCGGGATACGCAGTATTTT.

CDR3 DNA: TGTGCCAGCAGGAGGGATTATAATTCACCCCTCCACTTT. As protein: CASRRDYNSPLHF. V usage is TRBV6-4 and J usage is TRBJ1-6; no clear D. V shed 6 bases and J shed 4 bases, with 7 bases lying between them. The CDR3 sequence is 13 residues long. CDR1 and CDR2 from the germline V gene are MRHNA and SNTAGT.

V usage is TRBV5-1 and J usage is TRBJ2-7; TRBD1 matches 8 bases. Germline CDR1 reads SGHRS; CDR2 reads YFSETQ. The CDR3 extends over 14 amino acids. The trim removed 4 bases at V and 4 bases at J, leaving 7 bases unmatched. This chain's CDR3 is CASSARQGRYEQYF. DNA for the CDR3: TGCGCCAGCAGCGCCCGACAGGGGAGGTACGAGCAGTACTTC.

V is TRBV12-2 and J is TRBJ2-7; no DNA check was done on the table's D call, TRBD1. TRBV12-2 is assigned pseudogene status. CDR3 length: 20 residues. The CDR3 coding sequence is TGTGCAAGTCGCTCAACCCGGACAGGTATTTGGAAAAGAAGTTTCCACGAGCAGTACTTC. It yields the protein CASRSTRTGIWKRSFHEQYF.

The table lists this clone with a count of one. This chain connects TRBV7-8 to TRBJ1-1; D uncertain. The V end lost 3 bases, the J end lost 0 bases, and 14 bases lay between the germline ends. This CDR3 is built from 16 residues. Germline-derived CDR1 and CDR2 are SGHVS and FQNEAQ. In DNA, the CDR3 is TGTGCCAGCAGCTTTACGATGGGGAGTCTGAACACTGAAGCTTTCTTT. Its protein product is CASSFTMGSLNTEAFF.

The CDR3 is CATSRDQGYNEKLFF. CDR3 nucleotide sequence: TGTGCCACCAGCAGAGATCAGGGGTACAATGAAAAACTGTTTTTT. The chain is built from TRBV15 and TRBJ1-4; D is perhaps TRBD1 (6 bases). The V end was cut by 0 bases, the J end by 5 bases, with 10 bases between. There are 15 residues in the CDR3. CDR1 is LNHNV and CDR2 is YYDKDF in the germline V gene (reference sequence).

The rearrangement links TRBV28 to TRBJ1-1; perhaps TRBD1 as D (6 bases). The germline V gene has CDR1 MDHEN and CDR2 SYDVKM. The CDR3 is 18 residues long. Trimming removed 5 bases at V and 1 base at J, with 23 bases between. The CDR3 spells CASSLSAPFGQRNTEAFF. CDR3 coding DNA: TGTGCCAGCAGTCTCTCGGCCCCGTTTGGACAGAGGAACACTGAAGCTTTCTTT.

This chain's CDR3 is CASTYEGRGLDEQFF. In DNA form, the CDR3 reads TGCGCCAGCACCTACGAAGGGAGAGGTCTGGATGAGCAGTTCTTC. The chain links TRBV5-1 to TRBJ2-1; D perhaps matches TRBD2 (5 bases). Germline-derived CDR1 and CDR2 are SGHRS and YFSETQ. The V end was cut by 6 bases, the J end by 8 bases, with 21 bases between. The CDR3 extends over 15 amino acids.

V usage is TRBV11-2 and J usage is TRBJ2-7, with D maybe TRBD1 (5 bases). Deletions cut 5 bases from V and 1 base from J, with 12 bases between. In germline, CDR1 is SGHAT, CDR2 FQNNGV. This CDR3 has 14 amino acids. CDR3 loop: CASSLVQGSYEQYF. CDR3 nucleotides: TGTGCCAGCAGCCTTGTTCAGGGTTCCTACGAGCAGTACTTC.

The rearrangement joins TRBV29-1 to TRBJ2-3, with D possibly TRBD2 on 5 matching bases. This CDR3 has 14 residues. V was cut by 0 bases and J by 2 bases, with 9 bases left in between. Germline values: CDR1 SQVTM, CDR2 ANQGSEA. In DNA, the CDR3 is TGCAGCGTTGAAGATCGAGGGCACACAGATACGCAGTATTTT. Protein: CSVEDRGHTDTQYF.

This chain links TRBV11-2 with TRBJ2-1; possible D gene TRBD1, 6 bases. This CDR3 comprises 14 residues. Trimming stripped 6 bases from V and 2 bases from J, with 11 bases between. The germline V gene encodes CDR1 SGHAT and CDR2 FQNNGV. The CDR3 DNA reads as TGTGCCAGCAGTCATCCAGGGGCCTACAATGAGCAGTTCTTC. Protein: CASSHPGAYNEQFF.